This T cell receptor (beta chain) was identified in a study of T cells in Graves' hyperthyroidism and ophthalmopathy. Overall study results and limits: Expanded thyroid clonotypes (above 0.001) were mostly also found in blood.

This clonotype was recorded at least ten times. The target antigen is unknown. Authors of the study amplified TCR beta CDR3 regions from RNA transcripts. The HTBI primer set was used in a first-round RT-PCR of the TCR CDR3. TCRdb reanalysed the multiplex PCR reads using MiXCR and keeps one entry per CDR3 protein. The table records about 420,000 distinct CDR3 sequences, approximately 15% of them present only once. Trimming left V 2 bases short and J 8 bases short, with 12 bases between. Germline V gene lookup returns CDR1 SGHTA and CDR2 FQGNSA. This CDR3 is built from 14 residues. This TCR was sampled from a woman aged 18-30 years with Graves' hyperthyroidism. V usage is TRBV7-2 and J usage is TRBJ1-4; D is ambiguous. Specimen: blood. The CDR3 loop reads CASSLRRGGEKLFF. The CDR3 DNA is TGTGCCAGCAGCTTAAGACGTGGTGGGGAAAAACTGTTTTTT.